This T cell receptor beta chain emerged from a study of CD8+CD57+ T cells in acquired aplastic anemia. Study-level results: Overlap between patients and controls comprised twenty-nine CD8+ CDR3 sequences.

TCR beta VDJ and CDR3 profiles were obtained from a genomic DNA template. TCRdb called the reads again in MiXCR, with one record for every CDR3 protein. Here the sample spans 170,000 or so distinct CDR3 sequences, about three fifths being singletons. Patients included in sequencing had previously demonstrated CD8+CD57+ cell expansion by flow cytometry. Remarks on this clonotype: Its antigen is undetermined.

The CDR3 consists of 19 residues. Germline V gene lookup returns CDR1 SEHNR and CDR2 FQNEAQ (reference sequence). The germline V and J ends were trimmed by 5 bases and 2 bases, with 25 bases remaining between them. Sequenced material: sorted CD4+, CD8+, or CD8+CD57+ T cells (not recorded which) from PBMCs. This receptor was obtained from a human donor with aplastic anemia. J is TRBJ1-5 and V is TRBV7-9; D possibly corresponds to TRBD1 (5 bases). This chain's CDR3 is CASSLELGGRADGNQPQHF. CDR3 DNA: TGTGCCAGCAGCCTAGAGCTGGGCGGCAGGGCGGATGGCAATCAGCCCCAGCATTTT.